This T cell receptor beta chain originates from a study of PD-1 blockade in classical Hodgkin lymphoma. On the study more broadly: Intravenous delivery of nivolumab at 3 mg/kg to patients occurred every 2 weeks.

Documented time point: cycle 4 day 1 (C4D1), after five to seven weeks of nivolumab. Exposure to brentuximab vedotin varied, and each patient had relapsed following autologous stem cell transplantation. The protocol was immunoSEQ multiplex PCR, while the TCRdb copy is restricted to in-frame clones and leaves out a portion. This sample has 100,000 or so clones, with around 90% found just once. Study-wide findings and caveats: Significant TCR diversity gains by C4D1 occurred in CD4+ but not CD8+ cells. Patients newly diagnosed and complete responders had comparable baseline diversity. Newly diagnosed patients were reported to exhibit reduced baseline TCR diversity relative to healthy donors.

Germline assignment: CDR1 MGHDK and CDR2 SYGVNS. The CDR3 is made up of 13 amino acids. V lost 3 bases and J 4 bases, leaving 9 bases between the germline ends. With respect to this clone: No antigen is known for it.

This rearrangement joins TRBV25-1 to TRBJ2-5; D gene ambiguous. This receptor was obtained from a human donor with classical Hodgkin lymphoma. This specimen consisted of peripheral blood mononuclear cells (PBMCs), obtained before the fourth cycle of nivolumab. The CDR3 DNA reads as TGTGCCAGCAGTGATTGGGGTTCAGAGACCCAGTACTTC. Protein: CASSDWGSETQYF.